This T cell receptor beta chain was sequenced in a study of cytomegalovirus exposure and HLA in healthy donors. Findings and caveats of the study: Later on, analysis showed that most CMV-associated TCR beta chains appeared to be HLA-restricted. The study flagged approximately 180 TCR beta chains as cytomegalovirus-associated.

The PCR employed 60 Vbeta primers together with 13 Jbeta primers. Authors' data handling: A later analysis tallied about 80 million unique TCR beta chains, some 10 million of them shared. Clones were read by immunoSEQ multiplex PCR, and TCRdb kept only the in-frame ones, dropping some. V, J and clone size are taken as reported in that table, and D and trimming were inferred from the DNA itself. The data contain some 210,000 clones, about 89% of them singletons. A few counts support this clone. Its antigen is not identified. Sequencing was done on a sample of PBMCs. The receptor was derived from a man younger than 45 in good health and CMV-seronegative.

CDR3 DNA: TGTGCCACCAGAGACGGGGGGGACAGCGGAGAAGCTTTCTTT. Translating gives CATRDGGDSGEAFF. J is TRBJ1-1 and V is TRBV15; 7 bases are a match to TRBD1. Germline CDR1 reads LNHNV; CDR2 reads YYDKDF (reference sequence). This CDR3 region has 14 residues. Trimming at V came to 6 bases and at J to 8 bases, leaving 12 bases not matched to a gene.